This TCR beta chain was profiled in a study of tumor-infiltrating lymphocytes in primary liver carcinoma. Background on the study: The patients included men and women who were aged 30 to 69 years.

The length of the CDR3 is 18 residues. With 5 bases removed from V and 4 bases from J, the gap between germline ends came to 24 bases. The germline V gene has CDR1 MDHEN and CDR2 SYDVKM. Unsorted bulk tissue (roughly 17-32 mg) underwent RNA and DNA co-extraction. The patients, who had chronic HBV infection, were treatment-naive (untreated). Study conclusions and caveats: Tumor top-250-clone fraction significantly exceeded that of blood (p = 0.039). Roughly 7.5-25% of top clones, and no more, occurred in all five tumor regions.

This clonotype was found a few times. Its antigen is not known. TCR beta cDNA was reverse-transcribed from 500 ng of total RNA. The reaction used a constant-region primer and ProtoScript II reverse transcriptase. Library construction for TCR beta comprised three nested multiplex PCR rounds performed with slightly modified ARM-PCR. It was with TRBV1-TRBV30 forward primers and a C-beta reverse primer that the first two PCR rounds were run, at about 9 cycles each. Via MiXCR, TCRdb re-called the multiplex PCR reads, giving one row per CDR3 protein. The table shows roughly 120,000 distinct CDR3 sequences, with 60% to 70% occurring only once.

This receptor was obtained from a woman aged 60-75 years with primary liver carcinoma and hepatitis B virus infection. The chain employs TRBV28 and TRBJ2-1, with unresolved D. Sequenced input: liver tumor tissue from sampling region 1. Subset in this sample: tumor region T1, superior pole. In nucleotides, the CDR3 is TGTGCCAGCAGTGGACCGTTGACTGCACAAGTGAATTACAATGAGCAGTTCTTC. Protein: CASSGPLTAQVNYNEQFF.